These 6 T cell receptor beta chains originate from one sample sequenced in a study of response to subunit inactivated influenza vaccine. In TCRdb, the RT-PCR reads were re-called with MiXCR into one record per CDR3 protein. Of hundreds of thousands of distinct CDR3 sequences in the sample, roughly 9.8% were seen once. Here the sequenced sample was PBMCs from blood, taken around seven weeks after vaccination. The receptor source for this set is a man aged 50-59 years who received an inactivated influenza vaccine.

The chain combines TRBV25-1 with TRBJ1-6; D possibly corresponds to TRBD1 (5 bases). With 7 bases removed from V and 9 bases from J, the gap between germline ends came to 16 bases. From germline, CDR1 is MGHDK and CDR2 SYGVNS. The CDR3 totals 14 residues. For the CDR3, the DNA is TGTGCCAGCAAGACAGACAGTGATAGTTCACCCCTCCACTTT. Translating gives CASKTDSDSSPLHF. Filled out from reference TRBV25-1 and TRBJ1-6, the complete variable domain reads EADIYQTPRYLVIGTGKKITLECSQTMGHDKMYWYQQDPGMELHLIHYSYGVNSTEKGDLSSESTVSRIRTEHFPLTLESARPSHTSQYLCASKTDSDSSPLHFGNGTRLTVT.

This clonotype showed up just a few times. The rearrangement joins TRBV28 to TRBJ2-1, with D perhaps assigned TRBD1 or TRBD2 (6 bases each). CDR1 MDHEN and CDR2 SYDVKM come from the germline V gene. The CDR3 totals 15 residues. V dropped 5 bases and J dropped 5 bases, with 16 bases sitting between them. The CDR3 is CASSPLEGEDNEQFF. CDR3 DNA: TGTGCCAGCAGTCCGTTGGAGGGGGAGGACAATGAGCAGTTCTTC.

The J gene is TRBJ1-2, the V gene TRBV6-5; D remains ambiguous. Germline V gene lookup returns CDR1 MNHEY and CDR2 SVGAGI. This CDR3 spans 16 amino acids. The V end was cut by 0 bases, the J end by 0 bases, with 11 bases between. The CDR3 here is CASSYSLGPTNYGYTF. DNA of the CDR3: TGTGCCAGCAGTTACTCGCTAGGGCCTACTAACTATGGCTACACCTTC.

This clonotype was recorded a few times. This chain joins TRBV2 and TRBJ1-1; D is undetermined. The CDR3 runs 14 residues. Germline CDR1 reads SNHLY; CDR2 reads FYNNEI. The ends were cut back, 2 bases at V and 1 base at J, with 8 bases in the middle. CDR3 sequence reads: CASSEFPSNTEAFF. CDR3 nucleotide sequence: TGTGCCAGCAGTGAATTTCCGTCGAACACTGAAGCTTTCTTT.

This clonotype came up many times. The rearrangement joins TRBV5-5 to TRBJ2-3; the D gene is possibly TRBD2 (5 bases). Between the trimmed V and J ends, which lost 6 bases and 10 bases, there was a span of 21 bases. The CDR3 totals 14 residues. Looked up from germline, CDR1 is SGHKS and CDR2 is YYEKEE (reference sequence). The CDR3 sequence: CASNLGDVGWAQYF. The CDR3 bases are TGTGCCAGCAATCTGGGAGATGTGGGCTGGGCGCAGTATTTT.

This sequence joins TRBV28 and TRBJ2-5; 10 positions agree with TRBD1. CDR3 length: 18 residues. CDR1 is MDHEN and CDR2 is SYDVKM in the germline V gene. The trim removed 3 bases at V and 7 bases at J, leaving 17 bases unmatched. The CDR3: CASSFPRTFRQGAGTQYF. The CDR3 DNA reads TGTGCCAGCAGTTTTCCCCGTACTTTCAGACAGGGGGCAGGGACCCAGTACTTC.